This TCR beta chain was profiled in a study of blood T cell repertoires in COVID-19. Study overall: From the United States, Italy and Spain came samples of acute and convalescent COVID-19. PBMCs, B-cell-depleted T cells, or T cells were the source of the cDNA or gDNA that made up the material.

In the authors' methods: From reference gene primer amplification, estimates of nucleated cell counts were derived. Sequencing was performed with immunoSEQ multiplex PCR; in TCRdb, only in-frame clones are kept and a portion is missing. V and J calls and clone size follow that table, whereas D and trimming were derived from the DNA. The sample yields 130,000 to 150,000 clones, roughly four fifths seen once. The CDR3 has 17 residues. Germline loops: CDR1 LGHDT, CDR2 YNNKEL (reference sequence). Trimming removed 2 bases from V and 0 bases from J; junction bases left unmatched: 8. The chain is built from TRBV3-1 (or the pseudogene TRBV3-2) and TRBJ2-7; 9 nucleotides align to TRBD2. Source material: peripheral blood. The TCR comes from an elderly man with acute or convalescent COVID-19. The CDR3 here is CASSQPLLAGTSYEQYF. For the CDR3, the DNA is TGTGCCAGCAGCCAACCGTTACTAGCGGGTACCTCCTACGAGCAGTACTTC.